This TCR beta chain was identified in a study of blood T cell repertoires in COVID-19. Study details: Specimens from acute and convalescent COVID-19 originated in the United States, Italy and Spain. The analysed material was cDNA or gDNA that came from T cells, B-cell-depleted T cells, or PBMCs.

In the original processing: For nucleated cells, counts were estimated from reference gene primer amplification. TCRdb's table, derived via immunoSEQ multiplex PCR, lists solely in-frame clones and lacks some. Clonal size and the V and J genes are those of that table, whereas D and trimming came from the DNA. The sample comprises about 68,000 clones, 89% of which are singletons, and 7% to 10% rests with the top ten. This clone appeared once. The CDR3 loop spans 12 amino acids. V dropped 6 bases and J dropped 9; count of bases not matched to a gene: 3. CDR1 MNHEY and CDR2 SMNVEV come from the germline V gene (reference sequence).

This chain uses TRBV27 with TRBJ1-1, with 11 bases identical to TRBD1. The clonotype comes from a middle-aged man with active COVID-19. The sequencing sample was made of peripheral blood. The CDR3 DNA reads as TGTGCCAGCAGGAGGGACAGGGGGAAAGCTTTCTTT. Protein product: CASRRDRGKAFF.